One TCR beta chain is described in this entry. This sample was included in a study of blood T cell repertoires in COVID-19. V trimming: 7 bases; J trimming: 7 bases; junction bases outside the gene matches: 16. CDR1 and CDR2 (germline): SNHLY, FYNNEI. The CDR3 is 17 residues long. Everyone who took part was about 18 to 90 years old, and they came from 24 US areas. Assignment of participants to cohorts was predicated upon participant-reported clinical history. Recovered participants had two consecutive negative NP/OP PCR tests, healthcare professional clearance, or symptom resolution. Original analysis: Researchers report that nucleated cell counts were estimated from reference gene primer amplification. Profiling relied on immunoSEQ multiplex PCR, and the TCRdb table lists in-frame clones only, not all of them. The V and J calls and clone size were taken over from that table, and D and trimming were inferred from the DNA. The sample records roughly 320,000 clones, 65% to 90% being singletons.

The sample was PBMCs or T cells enriched from blood (not recorded which). V usage is TRBV2 and J usage is TRBJ2-3; 11 nucleotides align to TRBD1. The clonotype was recovered from a man younger than 40 who had recovered from COVID-19. The CDR3 bases are TGTGCCAGCAAGGAAGGTGCTTGGGACAGGGGGTTAAATACGCAGTATTTT. It is translated as CASKEGAWDRGLNTQYF.